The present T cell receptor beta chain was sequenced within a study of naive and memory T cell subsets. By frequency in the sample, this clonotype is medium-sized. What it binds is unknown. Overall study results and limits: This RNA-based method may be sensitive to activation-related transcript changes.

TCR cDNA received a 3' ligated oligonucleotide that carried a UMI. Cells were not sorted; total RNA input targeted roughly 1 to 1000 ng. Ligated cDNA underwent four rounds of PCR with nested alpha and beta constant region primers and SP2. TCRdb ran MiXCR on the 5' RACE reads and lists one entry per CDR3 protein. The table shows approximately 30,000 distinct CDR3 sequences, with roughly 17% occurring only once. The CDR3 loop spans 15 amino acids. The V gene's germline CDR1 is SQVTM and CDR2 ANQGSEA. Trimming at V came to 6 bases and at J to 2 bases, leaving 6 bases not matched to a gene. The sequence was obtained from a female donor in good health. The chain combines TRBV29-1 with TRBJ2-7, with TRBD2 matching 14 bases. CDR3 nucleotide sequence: TGCAGCGTGGGAGGGGGACTAGCGGGAGCCTACGAGCAGTACTTC. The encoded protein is CSVGGGLAGAYEQYF.